Shown below are 12 T cell receptor beta chains from a single sample sequenced in a study of read filtering for tumor transcriptome and immune sequencing. The library was built from around 400 ng RNA with molecular barcoded adaptors for alpha/delta and beta/gamma chains. TCRdb redid the calling of the reads with MiXCR, one entry per CDR3 protein. The sample lists 20,000 to 25,000 distinct CDR3 sequences; roughly 15% were seen once. The sequenced sample was a population of CD138-negative cells sorted from bone marrow. The receptors were sampled from a donor at least 40 years old with multiple myeloma.

This clonotype was seen repeatedly, ten times or more. This chain joins TRBV7-9 and TRBJ2-1; possible D gene TRBD1, 5 bases. CDR1 and CDR2 (germline): SEHNR, FQNEAQ (reference sequence). Trimming removed 0 bases from V and 8 bases from J, with 8 bases in between. The CDR3 covers 13 residues. Here the CDR3 DNA reads TGTGCCAGCAGCTTAGCGGGGCAGGATGAGCAGTTCTTC. Its protein is CASSLAGQDEQFF.

This clonotype was picked up many times. The genes are TRBV3-1 and TRBJ2-1; 9 positions agree with TRBD1. Losses at the gene ends were 4 bases for V and 7 bases for J; bases not matched to a gene: 8. Germline assignment: CDR1 LGHDT and CDR2 YNNKEL (reference sequence). CDR3 size: 15 residues. CDR3 sequence (DNA): TGTGCCAGCAGCCGCTGGACAGGGGAGGATAATGAGCAGTTCTTC. Residues: CASSRWTGEDNEQFF.

Details on this clonotype: This sequence may be a read error, since a much larger clone differs from it by one base. This chain connects TRBV7-9 to TRBJ2-2; no reliable D call. The CDR3 extends over 14 amino acids. Germline CDR1 SEHNR, CDR2 FQNEAQ (reference sequence). In nucleotides, the CDR3 is TGTGTCAGCAGCTATAGTGGGCTCACCGGGGAGCTGTTTTTT. Translation gives CVSSYSGLTGELFF.

This clonotype was counted at least ten times. This rearrangement joins TRBV5-1 to TRBJ2-7; D gene uncertain. V was pared by 4 bases and J by 3 bases, with 11 bases between. The CDR3 sequence is 13 residues long. Per the germline V gene, CDR1 is SGHRS and CDR2 is YFSETQ. The CDR3 reads CASSPTSSYEQYF. The CDR3 coding sequence is TGCGCCAGCAGCCCAACGAGCAGCTACGAGCAGTACTTC.

At least ten counts were recorded for this clonotype. The J gene is TRBJ2-5, the V gene TRBV6-6; 11 bases fit TRBD1. This CDR3 is 17 amino acids long. The germline V gene encodes CDR1 MNHNY and CDR2 SVGAGI (reference sequence). V trimming: 3 bases; J trimming: 4 bases; junction bases outside the gene matches: 10. The CDR3 sequence: CASSYSGTGGRRETQYF. The CDR3 DNA reads as TGTGCCAGCAGTTATTCCGGGACAGGGGGTCGACGAGAGACCCAGTACTTC.

At least ten counts were recorded for this clonotype. This sequence joins TRBV28 and TRBJ2-3; TRBD2 matches at 7 bases. CDR1 is MDHEN and CDR2 is SYDVKM in the germline V gene. CDR3 length: 12 amino acids. The junction had 0 bases not matched to a gene; V was cut back by 5 bases and J by 4 bases. The CDR3 loop reads CASSLAADTQYF. In DNA form, the CDR3 reads TGTGCCAGCAGTCTAGCGGCAGATACGCAGTATTTT.

A few counts support this clonotype. The J gene is TRBJ2-5, the V gene TRBV5-1, with D uncertain. The CDR3 extends over 12 amino acids. Germline assignment: CDR1 SGHRS and CDR2 YFSETQ. V lost 4 bases, J lost 4 bases, and 8 bases lay in between. In nucleotides, the CDR3 is TGCGCCAGCAGCCCGACTGGAGAGACCCAGTACTTC. It yields the protein CASSPTGETQYF. The whole variable domain, filled in from reference TRBV5-1 and TRBJ2-5, reads KAGVTQTPRYLIKTRGQQVTLSCSPISGHRSVSWYQQTPGQGLQFLFEYFSETQRNKGNFPGRFSGRQFSNSRSEMNVSTLELGDSALYLCASSPTGETQYFGPGTRLLVL.

Concerning this clonotype: Just one base apart from a much larger clone, this may be a read error. CDR3 nucleotides: TGTGCCAGCACTGAAAGGGCAGGCGGAGAGACCCAGTACTTC. Amino acids: CASTERAGGETQYF. The genes are TRBV6-2 or TRBV6-3 and TRBJ2-5; D remains ambiguous. V was pared by 7 bases and J by 4 bases, with 16 bases between. The CDR3 extends over 14 amino acids. Germline lookup yields CDR1 MNHEY and CDR2 SVGEGT.

This clonotype was seen ten or more times. The CDR3 protein is CASSQPGNPSYEQYF. The CDR3 DNA reads TGTGCCAGCAGCCAACCCGGGAACCCTTCCTACGAGCAGTACTTC. This sequence joins TRBV3-1 and TRBJ2-7, with a weak D call TRBD2 (5 bases). Deletions cut 2 bases from V and 1 base from J, with 12 bases between. The CDR3 covers 15 residues. CDR1 is LGHDT, CDR2 YNNKEL, per germline (reference sequence).

In the case of this clonotype: Possible read error: a much larger clone is one base away. The final CDR3 position lacks the conserved phenylalanine or tryptophan, pointing to a likely read error. The rearrangement uses TRBV20-1 and TRBJ2-5, with a weak D call TRBD1 (6 bases). V dropped 5 bases and J dropped 4 bases, with 14 bases sitting between them. Germline lookup yields CDR1 DFQATT and CDR2 SNEGSKA (reference sequence). This CDR3 contains 13 residues. The CDR3 is CSAGQRARETQYL. DNA for the CDR3: TGCAGTGCTGGACAGAGGGCGCGAGAGACCCAGTACCTC.

Notes on this clonotype: A much bigger clone sits one base away, suggesting this may be a read error. The chain has TRBV28 and TRBJ2-2; D gene ambiguous. The length of the CDR3 is 13 residues. Looked up from germline, CDR1 is MDHEN and CDR2 is SYDVKM. The CDR3 here is CASNLAPPGELFF. In DNA form, the CDR3 reads TGTGCCAGCAATTTAGCCCCTCCCGGGGAGCTGTTTTTT.

This clonotype was seen repeatedly, ten times or more. The gene calls are TRBV24-1 and TRBJ2-1, with a tentative D call TRBD2 (6 bases). Germline loops: CDR1 KGHDR, CDR2 SFDVKD. The CDR3 runs 13 residues. The V end was cut by 0 bases, the J end by 8 bases, with 7 bases between. DNA of the CDR3: TGTGCCACCAGTGATTTGTGGGAGGATGAGCAGTTCTTC. Translating gives CATSDLWEDEQFF.